This TCR beta chain was documented in a study of blood T cell repertoires in COVID-19. Study-wide background: Samples came from the United States, Italy and Spain, spanning acute and convalescent COVID-19. T cells, B-cell-depleted T cells, or PBMCs supplied cDNA or gDNA.

V was clipped by 0 bases and J by 8 bases, with 14 bases between them. The CDR3 runs to 14 residues. Per the germline V gene, CDR1 is SGHNT and CDR2 is YYREEE (reference sequence). Source study methods: Estimation of nucleated cell counts was performed using reference gene primer amplification. Assay: immunoSEQ multiplex PCR; the TCRdb copy retains only in-frame clones and omits some. Clone size and the V and J calls come from that table; the DNA yielded D and trimming. The repertoire holds about 120,000 clones, roughly 85% seen once, with around an eighth in the top ten. The specimen was peripheral blood. The TCR was taken from a human donor in a cohort sampled during active COVID-19. This sequence joins TRBV5-4 and TRBJ1-1, with unresolved D. Here the CDR3 reads CASSLAQAGTEAFF. The DNA of the CDR3 is TGTGCCAGCAGCTTGGCGCAGGCGGGTACCGAAGCTTTCTTT.